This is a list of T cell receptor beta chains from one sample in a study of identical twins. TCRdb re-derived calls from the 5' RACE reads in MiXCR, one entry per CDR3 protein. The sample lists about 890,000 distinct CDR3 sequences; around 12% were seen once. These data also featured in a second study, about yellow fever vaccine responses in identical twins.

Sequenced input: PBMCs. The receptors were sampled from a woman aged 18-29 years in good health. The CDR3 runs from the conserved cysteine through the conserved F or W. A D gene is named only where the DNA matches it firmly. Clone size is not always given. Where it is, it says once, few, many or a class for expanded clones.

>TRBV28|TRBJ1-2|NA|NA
TGTGCCAGCAGTTTATCATCGGGGGGGCGCGATGGCTACACCTTC
CASSLSSGGRDGYTF
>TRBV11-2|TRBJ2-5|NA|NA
TGTGCCAGCAGCTTCGGAGACAGAAACCAAGAGACCCAGTACTTC
CASSFGDRNQETQYF
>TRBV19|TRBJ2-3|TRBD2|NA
TGTGCCAGTAGTTCCCGCCCACTAGCGGGAGCAGATACGCAGTATTTT
CASSSRPLAGADTQYF
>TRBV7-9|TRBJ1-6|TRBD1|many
TGTGCCAGCAGTCCCGGACAGGGCCAGTTGGGGAATTCACCCCTCCACTTT
CASSPGQGQLGNSPLHF
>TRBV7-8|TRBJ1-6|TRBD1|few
TGTGCCAGCAGCTTAGCGAGACAGGGGAGCGGTTCACCCCTCCACTTT
CASSLARQGSGSPLHF
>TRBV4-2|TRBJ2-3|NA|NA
TGTGCCAGCAGCCGGGTGAGGGATGGTACAGATACGCAGTATTTT
CASSRVRDGTDTQYF
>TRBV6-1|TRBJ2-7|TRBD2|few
TGTGCCAGCAGTGAAGGAAGTAGCGGGAGTAACGAGCAGTACTTC
CASSEGSSGSNEQYF
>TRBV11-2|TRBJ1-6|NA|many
TGTGCCAGCAGCTTCGGCTCCACGGGTTCCTATAATTCACCCCTCCACTTT
CASSFGSTGSYNSPLHF
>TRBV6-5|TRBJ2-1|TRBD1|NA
TGTGCCAGCAGTTACTCGGGGACAGGGGGGCCGAGCTCCTACAATGAGCAGTTCTTC
CASSYSGTGGPSSYNEQFF
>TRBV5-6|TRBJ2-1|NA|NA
TGTGCCAGCAGCTTGGATGTCAGGGGTAGCTACAATGAGCAGTTCTTC
CASSLDVRGSYNEQFF
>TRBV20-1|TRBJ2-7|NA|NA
TGCAGTGCTAGAGGTCACAGGGACCACGAGCAGTACTTC
CSARGHRDHEQYF
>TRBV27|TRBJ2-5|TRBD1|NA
TGTGCCAGCAGAGCCGGGACAGGGAATGTCCAAGAGACCCAGTACTTC
CASRAGTGNVQETQYF
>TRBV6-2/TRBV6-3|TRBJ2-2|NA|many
TGTGCCAGCACCCTAGGCAGGGATAGCACCGGGGAGCTGTTTTTT
CASTLGRDSTGELFF
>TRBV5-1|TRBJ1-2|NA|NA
TGCGCCAGCAGCTTGGTTTCGTCCCCTGGAGGATATGGCTACACCTTC
CASSLVSSPGGYGYTF
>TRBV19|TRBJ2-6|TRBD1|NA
TGTGCCAGTAGTATGGTTGGGCAGGGGGCGCCTGGGGCCAACGTCCTGACTTTC
CASSMVGQGAPGANVLTF
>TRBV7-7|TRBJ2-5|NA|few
TGTGCCAGCAGCCAGGAAGGGGCAATATGGGAGACCCAGTACTTC
CASSQEGAIWETQYF
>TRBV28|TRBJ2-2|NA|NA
TGTGCCAGCAGTCCCCCCCTTGGATGGGCCGGGGTGAAGGCCGGGGAGCTGTTTTTT
CASSPPLGWAGVKAGELFF
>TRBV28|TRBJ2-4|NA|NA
TGTGCCAGCAGTTTCAGCCAAAACATTCAGTACTTC
CASSFSQNIQYF
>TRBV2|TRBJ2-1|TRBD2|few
TGTGCCAGCAGTGCCGTTGGACTAGCGGGAGCTGAGCAGTTCTTC
CASSAVGLAGAEQFF
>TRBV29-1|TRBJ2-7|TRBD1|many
TGCAGCGTGGCGGGACAGGGGTCCTACGAGCAGTACTTC
CSVAGQGSYEQYF
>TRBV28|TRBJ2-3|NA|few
TGTGCCAGTGGACTGCTCGCAGGATTCACAGATACGCAGTATTTT
CASGLLAGFTDTQYF
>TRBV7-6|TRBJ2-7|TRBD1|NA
TGTGCCAGCAGCTTAGCCGGGACAGCTGGCGAGCAGTACTTC
CASSLAGTAGEQYF
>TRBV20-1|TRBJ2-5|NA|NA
TGCAGTGCTAGAGATGTGGGCGTCGGGAGCCAAGAGACCCAGTACTTC
CSARDVGVGSQETQYF
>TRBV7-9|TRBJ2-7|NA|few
TGTGCCAGCAGCCCTGGGAGGGGGCGCGAGCAGTACTTC
CASSPGRGREQYF
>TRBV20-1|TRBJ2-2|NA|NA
TGCAGTGCTAGTAGGTCAGCCAGGGTGGACACCGGGGAGCTGTTTTTT
CSASRSARVDTGELFF
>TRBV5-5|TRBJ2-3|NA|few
TGTGCCAGCAGCTTGGGGCCTAGTCGAGCCACAGATACGCAGTATTTT
CASSLGPSRATDTQYF
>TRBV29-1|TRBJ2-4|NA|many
TGCAGCGTTGTTCCGGGTACGGGCGTGGGTGCTAAAAACATTCAGTACTTC
CSVVPGTGVGAKNIQYF
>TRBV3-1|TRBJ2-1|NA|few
TGTGCCAGCAGCCAAGACAGGGGACTAACGAACTACAATGAGCAGTTCTTC
CASSQDRGLTNYNEQFF
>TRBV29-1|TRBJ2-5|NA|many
TGCAGCGTTGAAAAAAGCGCCGGTGAGACCCAGTACTTC
CSVEKSAGETQYF
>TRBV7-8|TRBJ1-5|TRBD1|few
TGTGCCAGCAGCTCGGACAGGGCTTATAGCAATCAGCCCCAGCATTTT
CASSSDRAYSNQPQHF
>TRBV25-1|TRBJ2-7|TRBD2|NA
TGTGCCAGCAGTTACGGGGGGGGGCCCTACGAGCAGTACTTC
CASSYGGGPYEQYF
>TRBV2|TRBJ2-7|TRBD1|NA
TGTGCCAGCAGTGAAGGGACAGGTACTCGGGAGCAGTACTTC
CASSEGTGTREQYF
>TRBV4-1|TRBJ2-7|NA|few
TGCGCCATCTCTAAACAGCCCTACACCTACGAGCAGTACTTC
CAISKQPYTYEQYF
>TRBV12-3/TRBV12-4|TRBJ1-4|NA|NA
TGTGCCAGCCGGCTGGGAGGGGTAGAACTGTTTTTT
CASRLGGVELFF
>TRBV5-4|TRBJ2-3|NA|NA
TGTGCCAGCAGCTTGGGGGCCCTTGGCGGGGGCACAGATACGCAGTATTTT
CASSLGALGGGTDTQYF
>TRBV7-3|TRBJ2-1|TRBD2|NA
TGTGCCAGCAGCTCAGCGGGGAGAGCGGACAATGAGCAGTTCTTC
CASSSAGRADNEQFF
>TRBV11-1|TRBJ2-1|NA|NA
TGTGCCAGCAGCTTACCCCCGGGGGCGGGGGCTAGTCGCAATGAGCAGTTCTTC
CASSLPPGAGASRNEQFF
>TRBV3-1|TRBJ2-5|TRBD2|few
TGTGCCAGCAGCCACCGCGTCACTAGCGTGGGGGAGACCCAGTACTTC
CASSHRVTSVGETQYF
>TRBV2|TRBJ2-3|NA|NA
TGTGCCAGCAGTCTTACCGGGACCCCCAGCACAGATACGCAGTATTTT
CASSLTGTPSTDTQYF
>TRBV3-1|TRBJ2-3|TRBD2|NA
TGTGCCAGCAGCCAAGACGGCGGGGGTCGGGATACGCAGTATTTT
CASSQDGGGRDTQYF
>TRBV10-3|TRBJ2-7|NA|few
TGTGCCATCAGTAGCGGCTTACCCTACGAGCAGTACTTC
CAISSGLPYEQYF
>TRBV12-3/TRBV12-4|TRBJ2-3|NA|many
TGTGCCAGCAGTTTCGGCGGCCTCAGCACAGATACGCAGTATTTT
CASSFGGLSTDTQYF
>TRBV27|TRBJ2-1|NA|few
TGTGCCAGCAGTTTACTGGGCGTCACGCGCGATGAGCAGTTCTTC
CASSLLGVTRDEQFF
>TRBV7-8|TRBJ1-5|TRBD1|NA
TGTGCCAGCAGCTTAATGGGACAGTCTAATCAGCCCCAGCATTTT
CASSLMGQSNQPQHF
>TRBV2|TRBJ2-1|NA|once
TGTGCCAGCAGTGGGGAGTCCCTCGCACACAATGAGCAGTTCTTC
CASSGESLAHNEQFF
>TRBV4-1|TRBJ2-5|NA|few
TGCGCCAGCAGCCAGGGGGGAGGGGGGATCTCAGAGACCCAGTACTTC
CASSQGGGGISETQYF
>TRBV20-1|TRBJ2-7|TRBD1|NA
TGCAGTGCCACCGACAGGGGCCACGAGCAGTACTTC
CSATDRGHEQYF
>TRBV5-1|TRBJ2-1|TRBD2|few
TGCGCCAGCAGCGAACAGACTAGCGGGAAAAATGAGCAGTTCTTC
CASSEQTSGKNEQFF
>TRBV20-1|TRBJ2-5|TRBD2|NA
TGCAGTGCGCCATTGACTAGCGGGAGAGGAGGGGAGACCCAGTACTTC
CSAPLTSGRGGETQYF
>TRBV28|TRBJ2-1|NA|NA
TGTGCCAGCAGTTTAAGGAGACGGAACAATGAGCAGTTCTTC
CASSLRRRNNEQFF
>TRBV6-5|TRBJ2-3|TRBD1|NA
TGTGCCAGCAGTTACCGGGGACAGGGGACGAGGATGGGGGATACGCAGTATTTT
CASSYRGQGTRMGDTQYF
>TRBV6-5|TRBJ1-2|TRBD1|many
TGTGCCAGCAGTTACCTAGGGACAGGGGCGGGCTATGGCTACACCTTC
CASSYLGTGAGYGYTF
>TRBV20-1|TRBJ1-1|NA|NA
TGCAGTGCCTCAGGGGAAGTTGACACTGAAGCTTTCTTT
CSASGEVDTEAFF
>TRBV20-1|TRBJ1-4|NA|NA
TGCAGTGCTAGAGTTTCGGCGAATGAAAAACTGTTTTTT
CSARVSANEKLFF
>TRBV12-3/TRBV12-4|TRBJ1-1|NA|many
TGTGCCAGCAGGGCAGGACCTGAAGCTTTCTTT
CASRAGPEAFF
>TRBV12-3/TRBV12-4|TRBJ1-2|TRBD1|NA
TGTGCCAGCAGTTTAATGTTGGGGCAGGGGGATGGCTACACCTTC
CASSLMLGQGDGYTF